Following are 14 T cell receptor beta chains from one sample sequenced in a study of T-cell reconstitution after alpha-beta-depleted transplantation in children. Preparation of the TCRbeta library used unique molecular identifiers. TCRdb re-called the PCR reads with MiXCR, one entry per CDR3 protein. The sample shows 100,000 or so distinct CDR3 sequences, 12% of them seen only once. This sample comprised PBMCs from the stem cell graft donor, obtained from the stem cell graft. These TCRs come from a human donor who donated a stem cell graft to a child with inherited bone marrow failure.

This clonotype has a count of ten or more. V usage is TRBV7-2 and J usage is TRBJ2-5; perhaps D is TRBD1 or TRBD2 (6 bases each). The CDR3 has 16 amino acids. Germline V gene lookup returns CDR1 SGHTA and CDR2 FQGNSA. V was shortened by 2 bases and J by 0 bases, with 13 bases between the two germline ends. The CDR3 coding sequence is TGTGCCAGCAGCTTATGGTCGGGGGCGTACCAAGAGACCCAGTACTTC. It specifies CASSLWSGAYQETQYF.

This clonotype was recorded many times. CDR3: CASSLISRRNEQFF. In DNA, the CDR3 is TGTGCCAGCAGCTTGATTAGCCGCCGCAATGAGCAGTTCTTC. The rearrangement uses TRBV7-2 and TRBJ2-1; D remains ambiguous. V gave up 3 bases and J gave up 6 bases, with 12 bases separating them. Germline lookup yields CDR1 SGHTA and CDR2 FQGNSA. The length of the CDR3 is 14 residues.

This clonotype appeared many times. The rearrangement uses TRBV18 and TRBJ2-4; possibly TRBD1 for D (5 bases). Per germline, CDR1 KGHSH and CDR2 LQKENI. Trimming took off 3 bases at V and 7 bases at J, with 16 bases between the two ends. The CDR3 is made up of 15 amino acids. The CDR3 region is CASSPRDSLRNIQYF. The DNA for the CDR3 is TGTGCCAGCTCACCGCGAGACAGTCTGAGGAACATTCAGTACTTC.

This clonotype has ten or more counts. The V and J genes are TRBV12-3 or TRBV12-4 and TRBJ1-3; D is possibly TRBD1 (5 bases). This CDR3 region has 14 residues. V was cut by 6 bases and J by 8 bases, with 17 bases left in between. CDR3 bases: TGTGCCAGCAGGGTCGGGGCTTCGGGAGACACCATATATTTT. This encodes CASRVGASGDTIYF.

There are many counts of this clonotype. This rearrangement joins TRBV20-1 to TRBJ2-2; D could derive from TRBD1 or TRBD2 (5 bases each). Trimming removed 4 bases from V and 5 bases from J, with 11 bases in between. Germline V lookup: CDR1 DFQATT, CDR2 SNEGSKA (reference sequence). CDR3 size: 13 residues. DNA of the CDR3: TGCAGTGCTATAGAGTGGGGGACCGGGGAGCTGTTTTTT. This translates into CSAIEWGTGELFF.

In its sample, this clonotype was seen a few times. The chain joins TRBV5-1 to TRBJ2-1, with D perhaps TRBD1 (5 bases). CDR3 length equals 15 residues. The germline V gene has CDR1 SGHRS and CDR2 YFSETQ. Trimming shortened V by 7 bases and J by 1 base, and 15 bases separated the two germline ends. For the CDR3, the DNA is TGCGCCAGCCCCCTTAAGGGGTCTTCCTACAATGAGCAGTTCTTC. This gives the protein CASPLKGSSYNEQFF.

This clonotype was recorded many times. The chain has TRBV5-1 and TRBJ1-1; possible D gene TRBD1, 6 bases. Trimming removed 4 bases at V and 3 bases at J, with 10 bases between. The germline V gene has CDR1 SGHRS and CDR2 YFSETQ. The CDR3 has 13 residues. The CDR3 coding sequence is TGCGCCAGCAGCCGAGGGGGTGACACTGAAGCTTTCTTT. The encoded protein is CASSRGGDTEAFF. The full variable domain, its missing parts supplied by reference TRBV5-1 and TRBJ1-1, is KAGVTQTPRYLIKTRGQQVTLSCSPISGHRSVSWYQQTPGQGLQFLFEYFSETQRNKGNFPGRFSGRQFSNSRSEMNVSTLELGDSALYLCASSRGGDTEAFFGQGTRLTVV.

This clonotype has a count of ten or more. The chain combines TRBV6-5 with TRBJ2-7; a weak D match, TRBD1 (6 bases). Trimming cost V 4 bases and J 4 bases, with 8 bases left between them. This CDR3 comprises 12 residues. CDR1 is MNHEY, CDR2 SVGAGI, per germline. CDR3 nucleotide sequence: TGTGCCAGCAGTTCGAGGGGGTACGAGCAGTACTTC. This sequence encodes CASSSRGYEQYF.

This clonotype has a count of ten or more. This chain uses TRBV12-3 or TRBV12-4 with TRBJ1-2; D unclear. The length of the CDR3 is 14 residues. Trimming removed 3 bases from V and 7 bases from J, with 15 bases in between. The CDR3 here is CASSLERARGGYTF. DNA for the CDR3: TGTGCCAGCAGTTTGGAAAGGGCCCGTGGTGGCTACACCTTC.

This clonotype was seen many times. J is TRBJ1-2 and V is TRBV5-4; 7 bases line up with TRBD1. Germline loops: CDR1 SGHNT, CDR2 YYREEE (reference sequence). The CDR3 is made up of 15 amino acids. J gave up 4 bases and V 5 bases, and 11 bases lay outside the gene matches. This CDR3 is CASRDATTGTYGYTF. The DNA of the CDR3 is TGTGCCAGCAGGGATGCTACGACAGGGACCTATGGCTACACCTTC.

At least ten counts were recorded for this clonotype. The J gene is TRBJ2-7, the V gene TRBV6-1; 10 positions match TRBD1. V dropped 7 bases and J dropped 6; count of bases not matched to a gene: 6. CDR3 length: 13 amino acids. The germline gives CDR1 MNHNS, CDR2 SASEGT. The CDR3 reads CASTGQGVREQYF. The CDR3 DNA is TGTGCCAGCACCGGACAGGGGGTTCGCGAGCAGTACTTC.

In this sample, this clonotype turned up many times. The CDR3 nucleotides are TGCAGTGGCCAACGAAGGGATGGCTACACCTTC. Residues: CSGQRRDGYTF. The chain links TRBV20-1 to TRBJ1-2; the D is unclear. This CDR3 contains 11 residues. CDR1 and CDR2 (germline): DFQATT, SNEGSKA (reference sequence). The germline V and J ends were trimmed by 7 bases and 6 bases, with 12 bases remaining between them.

In its sample, this clonotype was seen many times. The J gene is TRBJ2-7, the V gene TRBV4-1; 9 bases agree with TRBD1. CDR3 size: 14 residues. The junction had 3 bases not matched to a gene; V was cut back by 4 bases and J by 2 bases. The V gene's germline CDR1 is MGHRA and CDR2 YSYEKL. The CDR3 is CASSLRDRAYEQYF. As DNA, the CDR3 is TGCGCCAGCAGCCTGCGGGACAGGGCCTACGAGCAGTACTTC.

The chain recombines TRBV18 with TRBJ2-2; D is undetermined. The length of the CDR3 is 12 residues. Trimming took off 8 bases at V and 4 bases at J, with 8 bases between the two ends. CDR1 and CDR2 (germline): KGHSH, LQKENI. The CDR3 spells CASLASTGELFF. The CDR3 coding sequence is TGTGCCAGCCTCGCTAGCACCGGGGAGCTGTTTTTT.